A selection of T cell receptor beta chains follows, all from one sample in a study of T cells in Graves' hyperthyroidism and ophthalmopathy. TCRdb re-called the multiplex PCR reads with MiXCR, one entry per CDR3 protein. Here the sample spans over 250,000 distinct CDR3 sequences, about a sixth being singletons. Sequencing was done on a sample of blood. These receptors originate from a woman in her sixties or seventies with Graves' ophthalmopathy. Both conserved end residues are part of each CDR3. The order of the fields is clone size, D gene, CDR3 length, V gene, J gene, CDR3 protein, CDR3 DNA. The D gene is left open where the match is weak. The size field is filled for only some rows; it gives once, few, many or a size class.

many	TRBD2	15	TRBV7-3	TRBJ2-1	CASSSLAGGYNEQFF	TGTGCCAGCAGTTCTCTAGCGGGAGGCTACAATGAGCAGTTCTTC
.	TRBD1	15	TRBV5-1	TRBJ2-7	CASSSLGQASYEQYF	TGCGCCAGCAGCTCCTTAGGACAGGCCTCCTACGAGCAGTACTTC
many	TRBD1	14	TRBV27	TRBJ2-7	CASSPRQGFYEQYF	TGTGCCAGCAGCCCCAGACAGGGGTTCTACGAGCAGTACTTC
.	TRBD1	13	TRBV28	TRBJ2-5	CASSSGTGRTQYF	TGTGCCAGCAGTTCCGGGACAGGGAGGACCCAGTACTTC
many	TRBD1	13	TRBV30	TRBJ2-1	CACPGQKYNEQFF	TGTGCCTGTCCGGGACAGAAATACAATGAGCAGTTCTTC
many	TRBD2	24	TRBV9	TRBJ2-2	CASSVYVGTGSGLAGGENTGELFF	TGTGCCAGCAGCGTATATGTCGGGACAGGGAGTGGTCTAGCGGGAGGTGAGAACACCGGGGAGCTGTTTTTT
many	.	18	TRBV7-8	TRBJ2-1	CASSLAEASVRVYNEQFF	TGTGCCAGCAGCTTAGCTGAGGCTAGCGTTCGGGTCTACAATGAGCAGTTCTTC
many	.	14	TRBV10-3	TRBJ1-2	CAIRTGTEAYGYTF	TGTGCCATCAGGACCGGGACCGAGGCCTATGGCTACACCTTC
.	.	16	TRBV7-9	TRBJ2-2	CASSLISLLVPGELFF	TGTGCCAGCAGCTTAATATCACTGTTAGTGCCCGGGGAGCTGTTTTTT
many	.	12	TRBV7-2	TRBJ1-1	CASSVRTAEAFF	TGTGCCAGCAGCGTAAGAACAGCTGAAGCTTTCTTT
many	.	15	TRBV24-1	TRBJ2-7	CATSDLQSGYWEQYF	TGTGCCACCAGTGATTTGCAGTCGGGCTACTGGGAGCAGTACTTC
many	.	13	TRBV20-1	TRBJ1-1	CSVPRMVNTEAFF	TGCAGTGTTCCACGGATGGTTAACACTGAAGCTTTCTTT
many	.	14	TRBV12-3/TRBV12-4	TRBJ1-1	CASSLAGSVTEAFF	TGTGCCAGCAGTTTAGCAGGGTCGGTCACTGAAGCTTTCTTT
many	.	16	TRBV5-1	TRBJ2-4	CASSLEQGLAKNIQYF	TGCGCCAGCAGCTTGGAGCAGGGACTAGCCAAAAACATTCAGTACTTC
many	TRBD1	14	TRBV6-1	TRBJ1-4	CASSRTGYNEKLFF	TGTGCCAGCAGTCGGACAGGTTATAATGAAAAACTGTTTTTT
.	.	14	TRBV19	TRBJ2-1	CASSISGLSNEQFF	TGTGCCAGTAGTATATCGGGACTTAGCAATGAGCAGTTCTTC
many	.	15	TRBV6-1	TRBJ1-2	CASSNTVRADYGYTF	TGTGCCAGCAGCAATACGGTCCGGGCCGACTATGGCTACACCTTC
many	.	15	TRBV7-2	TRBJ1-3	CASSPGRVSGNTIYF	TGTGCCAGCAGCCCAGGCAGGGTTTCTGGAAACACCATATATTTT
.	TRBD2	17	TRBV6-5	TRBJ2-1	CASSYSGGPGGVGEQFF	TGTGCCAGCAGTTACTCGGGCGGGCCGGGGGGAGTCGGTGAGCAGTTCTTC
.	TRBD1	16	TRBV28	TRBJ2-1	CASSPGDRALENEQFF	TGTGCCAGCAGTCCCGGGGACAGGGCTCTGGAAAATGAGCAGTTCTTC
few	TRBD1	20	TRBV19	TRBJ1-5	CASSILRTGQRGYSNQPQHF	TGTGCCAGTAGTATACTTAGGACAGGCCAAAGGGGATATAGCAATCAGCCCCAGCATTTT
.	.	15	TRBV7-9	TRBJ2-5	CASSPTGANQETQYF	TGTGCCAGCAGCCCCACTGGCGCAAATCAAGAGACCCAGTACTTC
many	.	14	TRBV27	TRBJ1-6	CASSLYRGGSPLHF	TGTGCCAGCAGTTTATATAGGGGCGGTTCACCCCTCCACTTT
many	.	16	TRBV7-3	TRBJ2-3	CASSIGRPVMGDTQYF	TGTGCCAGCAGCATTGGACGGCCGGTCATGGGAGATACGCAGTATTTT
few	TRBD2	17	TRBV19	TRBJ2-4	CASSTTTSGGTKNIQYF	TGTGCCAGTAGTACTACCACTAGCGGGGGGACAAAAAACATTCAGTACTTC
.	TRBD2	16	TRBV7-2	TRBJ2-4	CASSFTAGGNENIQYF	TGTGCCAGCAGCTTTACGGCGGGGGGAAATGAAAACATTCAGTACTTC
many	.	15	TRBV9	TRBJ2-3	CASSVTGGRTDTQYF	TGTGCCAGCAGCGTGACAGGAGGTCGAACAGATACGCAGTATTTT
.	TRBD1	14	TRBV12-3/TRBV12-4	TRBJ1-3	CASSLGTVGNTIYF	TGTGCCAGCAGTCTCGGGACAGTTGGAAACACCATATATTTT